Detailed here is one T cell receptor beta chain. Its antigen is unidentified. It was from alopecia areata patients that lesional scalp punch biopsies and peripheral blood were collected. This sample was taken from a study of CD8+ T cells in alopecia areata. Study details: Tofacitinib ran for 6 to 18 months before 6 months off drug. Points from the study as a whole: When scalp samples are sequenced, resident alphabeta T cells of normal skin are also captured.

Extraction and reverse transcription of RNA yielded cDNA as the sequencing template. Using immunoSEQ multiplex PCR, the repertoire was profiled, and TCRdb retains in-frame clones only, with some absent. The table shows 200,000 to 250,000 clones, with more than 45% occurring only once. The sample consisted of CD4+ T cells sorted from blood, taken at week 0. This receptor was taken from a human donor with alopecia areata.

The CDR3 protein is CASTFSPMGGDYEQYF. Here the CDR3 DNA reads TGTGCCAGCACCTTTTCTCCCATGGGGGGGGACTACGAGCAGTACTTC. The chain couples TRBV5-6 to TRBJ2-7; 7 positions agree with TRBD2. Trimming at V came to 6 bases and at J to 3 bases, leaving 15 bases not matched to a gene. The CDR3 has 16 residues. Germline V lookup: CDR1 SGHDT, CDR2 YYEEEE. The full variable domain, its missing parts supplied by reference TRBV5-6 and TRBJ2-7, is DAGVTQSPTHLIKTRGQQVTLRCSPKSGHDTVSWYQQALGQGPQFIFQYYEEEERQRGNFPDRFSGHQFPNYSSELNVNALLLGDSALYLCASTFSPMGGDYEQYFGPGTRLTVT.